One and the same sample provided the 4 T cell receptor beta chains below, sequenced in a study of response to subunit inactivated influenza vaccine. TCRdb independently ran MiXCR on the RT-PCR reads; one entry per CDR3 protein. The table shows under 800,000 distinct CDR3 sequences, with about 15% occurring only once. The sample in question was PBMCs from blood, obtained 14 to 15 days before vaccination. These receptors all stem from a man between 45 and 60 years old who received an inactivated influenza vaccine.

This clonotype has just a few counts. The gene calls are TRBV20-1 and TRBJ2-3; D may be TRBD2 (6 bases). The CDR3 has 15 amino acids. The ends were cut back, 4 bases at V and 0 bases at J, with 14 bases in the middle. Germline CDR1 and CDR2: DFQATT and SNEGSKA (reference sequence). The CDR3 bases are TGCAGTGCTACCCGGGTAGCGGCTAGCACAGATACGCAGTATTTT. Protein product: CSATRVAASTDTQYF.

CDR3 coding DNA: TGTGCCAGCAGCCAAGAATCGAGCAGGACGAACTACGAGCAGTACTTC. Translating it yields CASSQESSRTNYEQYF. V gene TRBV4-2 combines with J gene TRBJ2-7; D is uncertain. V lost 0 bases and J lost 3, with 15 bases in between. The CDR3 length is 16 residues. Per the germline V gene, CDR1 is LGHNA and CDR2 is YNFKEQ.

This rearrangement joins TRBV4-2 to TRBJ2-1, with TRBD2 matching over 9 bases. The ends lost 4 bases at V and 5 bases at J; junction bases unmatched: 6. Germline lookup yields CDR1 LGHNA and CDR2 YNFKEQ. This CDR3 spans 15 amino acids. CDR3: CASSLLAGDNNEQFF. The CDR3 region has the DNA TGTGCCAGCAGCCTGTTAGCGGGAGATAACAATGAGCAGTTCTTC.

This clonotype was seen more than once but under ten times. The chain carries TRBV3-1 and TRBJ1-2; D is undetermined. The CDR3 consists of 16 residues. The ends were cut back, 2 bases at V and 0 bases at J, with 13 bases in the middle. The germline V gene has CDR1 LGHDT and CDR2 YNNKEL (reference sequence). CDR3 region: CASSQTRTTSNYGYTF. CDR3 bases: TGTGCCAGCAGCCAAACGCGTACCACCTCTAACTATGGCTACACCTTC.